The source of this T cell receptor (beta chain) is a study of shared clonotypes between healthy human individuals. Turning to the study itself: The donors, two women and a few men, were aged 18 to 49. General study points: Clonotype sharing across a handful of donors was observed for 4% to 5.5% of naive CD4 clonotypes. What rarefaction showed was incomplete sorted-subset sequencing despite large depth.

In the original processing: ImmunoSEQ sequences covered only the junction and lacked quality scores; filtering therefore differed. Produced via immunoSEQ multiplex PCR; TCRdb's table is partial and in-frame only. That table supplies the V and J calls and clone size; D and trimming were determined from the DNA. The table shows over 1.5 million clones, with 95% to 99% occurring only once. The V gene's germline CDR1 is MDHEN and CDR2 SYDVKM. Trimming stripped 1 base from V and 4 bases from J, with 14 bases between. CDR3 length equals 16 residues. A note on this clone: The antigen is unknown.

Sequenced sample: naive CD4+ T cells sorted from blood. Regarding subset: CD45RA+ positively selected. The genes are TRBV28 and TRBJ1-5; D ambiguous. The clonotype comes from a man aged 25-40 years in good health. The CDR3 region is CASSLLPLQGNQPQHF. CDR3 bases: TGTGCCAGCAGTTTATTACCCCTCCAAGGGAATCAGCCCCAGCATTTT.